This T cell receptor (beta chain) was captured in a study of radiation and T cells in renal cell carcinoma. The CDR3 loop spans 19 amino acids. J gave up 6 bases and V 2 bases, and 23 bases lay outside the gene matches. Germline-derived CDR1 and CDR2 are SGHRS and YFSETQ. This clone has only a few counts. Method: immunoSEQ multiplex PCR; TCRdb's copy keeps in-frame clones and lacks some. The sample shows roughly 130,000 clones, 75% to 90% of them seen only once. Time point meaning: blood 2 weeks post-SBRT. As to treatment: 15 Gy SBRT to primary tumor, nephrectomy 4 weeks later. Radiation-treated patients gave blood at baseline, week 2 and week 4.

The receptor was isolated from a woman aged 55-69 years with renal cell carcinoma. J is TRBJ2-7 and V is TRBV5-1; 7 nucleotides agree with TRBD1. Here the sequenced sample was blood, taken from a patient whose treatment included radiotherapy and nephrectomy. CDR3 sequence (DNA): TGCGCCAGCAGCTTAAGCCTCATTTCACAGGGGCGGTGGTCCGGCGAGCAGTACTTC. Translated, it gives CASSLSLISQGRWSGEQYF.